What follows is one T cell receptor beta chain and its context. What it binds is not known. This entry comes from a study of T cell responses to AZD1222 COVID-19 vaccine. Profiled with immunoSEQ multiplex PCR; TCRdb holds only in-frame clones, not every one. The table includes 75,000 to 80,000 clones, 75% to 90% detected once. Findings of the study overall: In a largely white British group with more females than males, clonal diversity was possibly underestimated. Repertoires were obtained solely post-peak T cell response.

The CDR3 has 14 residues. Germline V CDR1 and CDR2: LNHDA, SQIVND (reference sequence). V trimming: 1 base; J trimming: 7 bases; junction bases outside the gene matches: 3. This receptor was taken from an adult who received the AZD1222 COVID-19 vaccine. Here the sequenced sample was peripheral blood, taken 28 days after the second AZD1222 dose. The rearrangement joins TRBV19 to TRBJ2-2; TRBD1 matches 7 bases. In DNA form, the CDR3 reads TGTGCCAGTAGTATAGGACAGGGTTTCGGGGAGCTGTTTTTT. This codes for CASSIGQGFGELFF.